This TCR beta chain was captured in a study of CD8+CD57+ T cells in acquired aplastic anemia (dated by TCRdb to between 2018 and 2020). Concerning the study at large: Extracted DNA from sorted CD4+ and CD8+ cells averaged approximately 3 ug, ranging from roughly 0.19 to 27.4 ug. Mean read counts for healthy donor samples were approximately 10 million for CD4+ cells and fewer than 12 million for CD8+ cells. Results and caveats for the whole study, not just this receptor: CD8+ Simpson's diversity did not differ significantly between patients and healthy controls (P=0.060). About 30 CD8+ CDR3 sequences were found to be shared between patients and controls, but these sequences appeared to be highly expressed in patients and within the immunodominant clones of the patients.

In its sample, this clonotype was seen once. The antigen this receptor binds is unknown. Base qualities are not provided; no much larger clone lies one nucleotide away. A single read constitutes weak evidence. The study deep-sequenced TCR repertoires of sorted CD4+ and CD8+ blood T cells from severe aplastic anemia patients and healthy subjects. Ficoll-Paque density gradient centrifugation was used to isolate peripheral blood mononuclear cells. CD4+ and CD8+ T cells were sorted by FACS or magnetic beads before DNA extraction. Genomic DNA served as template for TCR beta VDJ combination and CDR3 sequence profiling. An Illumina HiSeq 2000 was the platform used for TCR repertoire sequencing. For the original study's pipeline: Repertoires were assessed using TRBV/TRBJ rearrangement plots, CDR3 size and DJ length profiles, and Simpson's diversity index. The most abundant DNA sequence in the deep sequencing data was defined as the immunodominant clone. CDR3 amino acid sequences were checked for sharing across subjects and were also compared against the VDJdb database and published repertoires. Using fastp trimming at Q25 and MiXCR clonotype assembly, TCRdb reanalyzed the public sequencing data and kept in-frame beta chains. Each record represents a unique CDR3 protein, reported with the most common genes and DNA among its rows. TCRdb, not the authors, supplied the V and J calls. The sample data list under 200,000 distinct CDR3 sequences, and around 45% of these were observed just once. The ten largest clones take up 0.85% to 1.3% of the sample.

The CDR3, from cysteine to phenylalanine, totals 15 residues. Only CDR3 DNA is held: 45 bases, read in frame from base 1. V drops 0 bases and J drops 0 bases, leaving 7 bases in between. CDR1 KGHDR and CDR2 SFDVKD are derived from the germline V gene. This clonotype was sampled from a human donor in good health. Sequenced material: sorted CD4+, CD8+, or CD8+CD57+ T cells (not recorded which) from PBMCs. Recombination linked TRBV24-1 to TRBJ2-5, with the D gene too uncertain to name. The nucleotide sequence reads TGTGCCACCAGTGATTTGCTCGGAGACCAAGAGACCCAGTACTTC. This yields the protein CATSDLLGDQETQYF.